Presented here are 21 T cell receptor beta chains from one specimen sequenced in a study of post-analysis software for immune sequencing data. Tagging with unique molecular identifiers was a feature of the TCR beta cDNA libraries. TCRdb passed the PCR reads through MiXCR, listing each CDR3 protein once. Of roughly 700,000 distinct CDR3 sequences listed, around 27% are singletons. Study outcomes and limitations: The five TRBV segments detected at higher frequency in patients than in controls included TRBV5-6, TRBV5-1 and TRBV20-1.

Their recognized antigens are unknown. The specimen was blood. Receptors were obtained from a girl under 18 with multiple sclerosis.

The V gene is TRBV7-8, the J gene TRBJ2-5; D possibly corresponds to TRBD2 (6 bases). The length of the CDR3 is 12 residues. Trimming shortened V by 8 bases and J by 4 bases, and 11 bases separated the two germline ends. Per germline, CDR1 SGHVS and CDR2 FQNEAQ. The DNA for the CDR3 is TGTGCCAGCGAAGGGACTCGAGAGACCCAGTACTTC. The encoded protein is CASEGTRETQYF.

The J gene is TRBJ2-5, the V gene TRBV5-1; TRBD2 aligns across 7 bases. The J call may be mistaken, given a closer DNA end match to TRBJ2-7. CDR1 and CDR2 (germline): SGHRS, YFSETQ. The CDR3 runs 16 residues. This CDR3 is CASSLTDRTSGYEQYF. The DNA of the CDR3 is TGCGCCAGCAGCTTGACCGACCGGACTAGTGGATACGAGCAGTACTTC.

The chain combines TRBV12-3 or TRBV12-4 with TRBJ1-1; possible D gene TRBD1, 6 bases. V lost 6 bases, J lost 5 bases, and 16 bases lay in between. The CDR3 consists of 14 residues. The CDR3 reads CASRGGGSGTEAFF. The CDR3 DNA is TGTGCCAGCAGGGGGGGCGGGAGTGGGACTGAAGCTTTCTTT.

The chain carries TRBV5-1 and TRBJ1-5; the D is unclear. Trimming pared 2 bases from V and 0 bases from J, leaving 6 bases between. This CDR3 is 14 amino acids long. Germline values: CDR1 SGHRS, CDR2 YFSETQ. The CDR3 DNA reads TGCGCCAGCAGCTTCAGAAATAGCAATCAGCCCCAGCATTTT. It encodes CASSFRNSNQPQHF.

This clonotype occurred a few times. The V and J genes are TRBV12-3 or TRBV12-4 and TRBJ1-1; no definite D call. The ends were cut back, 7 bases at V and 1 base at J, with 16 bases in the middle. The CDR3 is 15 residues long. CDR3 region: CASTSTTNRNTEAFF. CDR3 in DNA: TGTGCCAGCACCTCCACAACGAACAGGAACACTGAAGCTTTCTTT.

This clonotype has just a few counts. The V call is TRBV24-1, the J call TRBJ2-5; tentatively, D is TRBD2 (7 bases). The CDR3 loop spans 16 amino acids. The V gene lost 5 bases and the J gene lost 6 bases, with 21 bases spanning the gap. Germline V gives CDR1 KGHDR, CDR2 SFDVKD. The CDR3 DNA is TGTGCCACCAGTGCGAGCTGGGGGGGCGGATTGAAGACCCAGTACTTC. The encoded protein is CATSASWGGGLKTQYF.

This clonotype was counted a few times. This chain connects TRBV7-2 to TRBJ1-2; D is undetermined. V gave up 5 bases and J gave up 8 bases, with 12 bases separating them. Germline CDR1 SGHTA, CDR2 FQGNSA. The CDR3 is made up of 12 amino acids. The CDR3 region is CASSLEPLGYTF. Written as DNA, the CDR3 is TGTGCCAGCAGCCTCGAACCTTTGGGCTACACCTTC. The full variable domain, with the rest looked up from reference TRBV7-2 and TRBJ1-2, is GAGVSQSPSNKVTEKGKDVELRCDPISGHTALYWYRQSLGQGLEFLIYFQGNSAPDKSGLPSDRFSAERTGGSVSTLTIQRTQQEDSAVYLCASSLEPLGYTFGSGTRLTVV.

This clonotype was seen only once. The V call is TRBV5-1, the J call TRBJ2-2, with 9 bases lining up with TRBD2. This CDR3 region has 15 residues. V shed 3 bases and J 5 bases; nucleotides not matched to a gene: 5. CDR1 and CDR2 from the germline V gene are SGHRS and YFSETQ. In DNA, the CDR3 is TGCGCCAGCAGCTCACAGAGCGGGAGGACCGGGGAGCTGTTTTTT. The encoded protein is CASSSQSGRTGELFF.

The CDR3 DNA reads TGTGCCAGCAGACGACAGGGGGCTACGAGTCAGCCCTACGAGCAGTACTTC. Protein: CASRRQGATSQPYEQYF. The V and J genes are TRBV6-1 and TRBJ2-7; 10 bases are a match to TRBD1. The J segment lost 2 bases and the V segment lost 6 bases, leaving 13 bases of the junction unmatched. Germline loops: CDR1 MNHNS, CDR2 SASEGT. The CDR3 is made up of 17 amino acids.

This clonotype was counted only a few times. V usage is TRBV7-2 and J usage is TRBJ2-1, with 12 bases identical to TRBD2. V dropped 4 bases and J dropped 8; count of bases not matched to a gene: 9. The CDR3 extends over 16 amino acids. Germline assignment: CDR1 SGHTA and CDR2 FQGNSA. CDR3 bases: TGTGCCAGCAGCTCCCGGACTAGCGGGGTGTACTATGAGCAGTTCTTC. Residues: CASSSRTSGVYYEQFF. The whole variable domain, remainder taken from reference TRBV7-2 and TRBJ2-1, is GAGVSQSPSNKVTEKGKDVELRCDPISGHTALYWYRQSLGQGLEFLIYFQGNSAPDKSGLPSDRFSAERTGGSVSTLTIQRTQQEDSAVYLCASSSRTSGVYYEQFFGPGTRLTVL.

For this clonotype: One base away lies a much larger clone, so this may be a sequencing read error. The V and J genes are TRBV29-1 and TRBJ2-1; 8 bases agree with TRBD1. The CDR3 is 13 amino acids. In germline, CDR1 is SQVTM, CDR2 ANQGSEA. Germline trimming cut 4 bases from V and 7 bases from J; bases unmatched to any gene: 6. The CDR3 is CSVGQGIRNEQFF. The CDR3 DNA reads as TGCAGCGTTGGACAGGGGATCCGGAATGAGCAGTTCTTC.

CDR3 sequence reads: CASRRDASYNEQFF. The DNA of the CDR3 is TGTGCCAGCAGGAGAGACGCGTCCTACAATGAGCAGTTCTTC. The genes are TRBV2 and TRBJ2-1; the D is unclear. The CDR3 runs 14 residues. Germline values: CDR1 SNHLY, CDR2 FYNNEI. Deletions cut 6 bases from V and 1 base from J, with 10 bases between.

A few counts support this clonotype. The CDR3 region has the DNA TGTGCCAGCTCCCCAAAGGGGGGAGTTCGGGCGAACACTGAAGCTTTCTTT. This sequence encodes CASSPKGGVRANTEAFF. The chain links TRBV6-1 to TRBJ1-1, with D maybe TRBD1 (6 bases). Germline V CDR1 and CDR2: MNHNS, SASEGT. V was trimmed by 8 bases and J by 1 base, leaving 23 bases between them. CDR3 length equals 17 residues.

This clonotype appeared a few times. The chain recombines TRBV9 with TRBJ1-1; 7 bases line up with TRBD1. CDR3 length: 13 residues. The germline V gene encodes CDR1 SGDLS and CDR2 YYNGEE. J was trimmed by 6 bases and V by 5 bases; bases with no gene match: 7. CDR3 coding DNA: TGTGCCAGCAGTGTCGACAGGGCTGCTGAAGCTTTCTTT. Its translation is CASSVDRAAEAFF.

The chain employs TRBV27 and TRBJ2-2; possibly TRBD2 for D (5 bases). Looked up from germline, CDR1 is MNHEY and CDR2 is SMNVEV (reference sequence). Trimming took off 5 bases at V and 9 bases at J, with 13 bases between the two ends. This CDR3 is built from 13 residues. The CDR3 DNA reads TGTGCCAGCAGTGCCGGACTCCAAAGGGAGCTGTTTTTT. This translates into CASSAGLQRELFF.

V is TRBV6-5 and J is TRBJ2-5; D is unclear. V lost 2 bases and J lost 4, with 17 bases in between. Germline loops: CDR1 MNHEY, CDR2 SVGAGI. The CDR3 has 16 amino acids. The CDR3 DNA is TGTGCCAGCAGTTACCGTCGACCGGTCTTAGGAGAGACCCAGTACTTC. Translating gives CASSYRRPVLGETQYF.

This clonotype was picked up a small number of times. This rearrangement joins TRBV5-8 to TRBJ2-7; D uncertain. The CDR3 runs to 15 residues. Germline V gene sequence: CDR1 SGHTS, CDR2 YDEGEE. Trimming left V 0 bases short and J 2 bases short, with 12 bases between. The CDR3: CASSLADDGPYEQYF. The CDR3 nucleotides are TGTGCCAGCAGCTTGGCCGACGACGGACCCTACGAGCAGTACTTC.

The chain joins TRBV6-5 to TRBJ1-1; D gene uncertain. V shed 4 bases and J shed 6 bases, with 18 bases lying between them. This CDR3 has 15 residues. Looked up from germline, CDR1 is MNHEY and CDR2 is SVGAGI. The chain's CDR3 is CASSSHNLASAEAFF. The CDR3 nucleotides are TGTGCCAGCAGTTCCCATAATCTAGCCAGCGCTGAAGCTTTCTTT.

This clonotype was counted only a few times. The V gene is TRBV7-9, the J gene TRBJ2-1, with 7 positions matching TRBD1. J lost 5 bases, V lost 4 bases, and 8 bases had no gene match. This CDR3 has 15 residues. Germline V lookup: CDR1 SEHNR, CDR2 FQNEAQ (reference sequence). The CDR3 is CASSSGGQAHNEQFF. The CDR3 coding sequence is TGTGCCAGCAGCTCTGGCGGACAGGCCCACAATGAGCAGTTCTTC.

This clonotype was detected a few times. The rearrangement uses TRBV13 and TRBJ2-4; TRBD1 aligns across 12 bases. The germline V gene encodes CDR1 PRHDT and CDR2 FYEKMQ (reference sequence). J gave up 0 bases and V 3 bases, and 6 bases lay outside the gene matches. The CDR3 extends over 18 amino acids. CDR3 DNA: TGTGCCAGCAGCTTTTCGGGACAGGGGGCGCTAGCCAAAAACATTCAGTACTTC. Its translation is CASSFSGQGALAKNIQYF.

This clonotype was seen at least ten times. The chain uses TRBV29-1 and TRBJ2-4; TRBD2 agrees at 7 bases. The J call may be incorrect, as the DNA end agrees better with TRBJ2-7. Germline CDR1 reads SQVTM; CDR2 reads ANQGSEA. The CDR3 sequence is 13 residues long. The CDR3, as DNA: TGCAGCGTTGTGGGGGGGTCCACCTACGAGCAGTACTTC. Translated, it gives CSVVGGSTYEQYF.